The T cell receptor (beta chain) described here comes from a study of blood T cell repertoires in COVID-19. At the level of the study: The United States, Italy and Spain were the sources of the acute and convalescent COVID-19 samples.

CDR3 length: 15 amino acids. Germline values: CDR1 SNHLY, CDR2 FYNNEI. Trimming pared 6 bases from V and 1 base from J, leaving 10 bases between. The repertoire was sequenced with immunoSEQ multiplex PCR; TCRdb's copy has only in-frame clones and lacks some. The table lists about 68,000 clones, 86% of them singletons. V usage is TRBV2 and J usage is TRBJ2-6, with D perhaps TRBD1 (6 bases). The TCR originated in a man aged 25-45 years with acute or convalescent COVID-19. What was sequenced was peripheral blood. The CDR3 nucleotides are TGTGCCAGCAGCGCAACAGGGTCTGGGGCCAACGTCCTGACTTTC. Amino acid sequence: CASSATGSGANVLTF.